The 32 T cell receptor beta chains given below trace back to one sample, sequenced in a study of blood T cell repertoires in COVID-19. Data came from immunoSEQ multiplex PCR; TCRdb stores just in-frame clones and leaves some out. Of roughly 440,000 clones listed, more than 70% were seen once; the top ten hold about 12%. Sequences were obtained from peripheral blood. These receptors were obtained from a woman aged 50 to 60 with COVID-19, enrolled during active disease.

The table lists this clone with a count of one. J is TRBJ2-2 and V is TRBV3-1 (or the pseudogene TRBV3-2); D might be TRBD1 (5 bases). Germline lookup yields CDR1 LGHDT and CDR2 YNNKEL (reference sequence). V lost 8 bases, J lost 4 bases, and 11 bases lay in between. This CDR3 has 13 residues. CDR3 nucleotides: TGTGCCAGCCTCCGGCAGGGCACCGGGGAGCTGTTTTTT. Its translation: CASLRQGTGELFF.

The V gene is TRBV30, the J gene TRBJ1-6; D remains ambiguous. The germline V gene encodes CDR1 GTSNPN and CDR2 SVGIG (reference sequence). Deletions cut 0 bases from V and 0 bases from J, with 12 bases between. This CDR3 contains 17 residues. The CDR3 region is CAWSVKLPSSYNSPLHF. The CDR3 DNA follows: TGTGCCTGGAGTGTAAAACTACCGAGCTCCTATAATTCACCCCTCCACTTT. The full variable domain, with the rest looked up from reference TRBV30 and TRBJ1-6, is SQTIHQWPATLVQPVGSPLSLECTVEGTSNPNLYWYRQAAGRGLQLLFYSVGIGQISSEVPQNLSASRPQDRQFILSSKKLLLSDSGFYLCAWSVKLPSSYNSPLHFGNGTRLTVT.

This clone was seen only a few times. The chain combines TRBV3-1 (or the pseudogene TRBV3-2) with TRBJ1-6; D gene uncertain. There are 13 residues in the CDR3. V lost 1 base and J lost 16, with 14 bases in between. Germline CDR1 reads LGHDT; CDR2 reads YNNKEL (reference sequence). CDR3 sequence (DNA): TGTGCCAGCAGCCAAGGGAGAGACTTGGTTCTCCACTTT. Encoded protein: CASSQGRDLVLHF.

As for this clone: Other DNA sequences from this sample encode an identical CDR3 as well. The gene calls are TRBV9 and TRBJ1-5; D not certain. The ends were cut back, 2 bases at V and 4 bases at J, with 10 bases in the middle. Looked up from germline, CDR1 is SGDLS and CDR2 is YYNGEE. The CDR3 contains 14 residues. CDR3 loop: CASSVAGSNQPQHF. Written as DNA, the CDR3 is TGTGCCAGCAGCGTTGCAGGATCAAATCAGCCCCAGCATTTT.

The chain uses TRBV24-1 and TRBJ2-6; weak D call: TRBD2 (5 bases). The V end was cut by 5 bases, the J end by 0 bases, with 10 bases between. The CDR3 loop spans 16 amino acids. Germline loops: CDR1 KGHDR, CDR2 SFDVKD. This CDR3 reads CATSGTSSSGANVLTF. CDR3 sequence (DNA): TGTGCCACCAGTGGGACTTCTAGCTCTGGGGCCAACGTCCTGACTTTC.

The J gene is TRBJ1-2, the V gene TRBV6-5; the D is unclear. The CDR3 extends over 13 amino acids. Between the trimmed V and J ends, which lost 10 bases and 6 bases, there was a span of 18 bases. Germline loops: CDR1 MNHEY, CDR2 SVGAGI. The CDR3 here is CATKETSFNGYTF. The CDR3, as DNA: TGTGCCACCAAAGAGACATCCTTCAATGGCTACACCTTC.

The CDR3 here is CASSRSDSISTDTQYF. CDR3 DNA: TGCGCCAGCAGCCGCTCGGACAGCATTAGCACAGATACGCAGTATTTT. This chain uses TRBV4-1 with TRBJ2-3; D perhaps matches TRBD1 (6 bases). The CDR3 is 16 residues long. The V end was cut by 4 bases, the J end by 0 bases, with 14 bases between. From germline, CDR1 is MGHRA and CDR2 YSYEKL.

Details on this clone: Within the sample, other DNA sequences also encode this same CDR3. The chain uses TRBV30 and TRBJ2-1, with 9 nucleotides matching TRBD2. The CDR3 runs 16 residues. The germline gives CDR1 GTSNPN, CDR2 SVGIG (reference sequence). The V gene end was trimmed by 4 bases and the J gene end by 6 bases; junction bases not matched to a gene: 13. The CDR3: CAWKPAYGGGANEQFF. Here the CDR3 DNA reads TGTGCCTGGAAGCCTGCCTATGGCGGGGGGGCCAATGAGCAGTTCTTC. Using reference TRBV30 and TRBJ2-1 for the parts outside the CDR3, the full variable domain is SQTIHQWPATLVQPVGSPLSLECTVEGTSNPNLYWYRQAAGRGLQLLFYSVGIGQISSEVPQNLSASRPQDRQFILSSKKLLLSDSGFYLCAWKPAYGGGANEQFFGPGTRLTVL.

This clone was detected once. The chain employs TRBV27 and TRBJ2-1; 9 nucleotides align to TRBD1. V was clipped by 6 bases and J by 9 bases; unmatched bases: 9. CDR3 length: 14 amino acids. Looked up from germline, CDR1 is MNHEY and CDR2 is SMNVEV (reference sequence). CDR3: CASRPQGAGIEQFF. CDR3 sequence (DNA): TGTGCCAGCAGGCCACAGGGGGCAGGGATTGAGCAGTTCTTC.

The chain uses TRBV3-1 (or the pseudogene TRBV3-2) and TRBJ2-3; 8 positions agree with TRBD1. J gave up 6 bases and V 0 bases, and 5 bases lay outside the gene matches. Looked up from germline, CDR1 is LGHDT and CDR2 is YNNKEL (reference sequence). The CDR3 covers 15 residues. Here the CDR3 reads CASSQEGQGSDTQYF. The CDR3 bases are TGTGCCAGCAGCCAAGAAGGACAGGGTTCTGATACGCAGTATTTT.

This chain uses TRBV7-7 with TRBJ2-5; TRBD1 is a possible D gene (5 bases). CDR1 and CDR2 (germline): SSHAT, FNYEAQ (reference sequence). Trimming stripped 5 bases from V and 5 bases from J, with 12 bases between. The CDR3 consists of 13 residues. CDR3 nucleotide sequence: TGTGCCAGCAGCCTTACCCCAGGGGAGACCCAGTACTTC. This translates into CASSLTPGETQYF.

The CDR3 sequence is CASSLGATLEKLFF. Written as DNA, the CDR3 is TGTGCCAGCAGTTTAGGGGCCACGTTGGAAAAACTGTTTTTT. The gene calls are TRBV28 and TRBJ1-4, with a weak D call TRBD1 (5 bases). Germline-derived CDR1 and CDR2 are MDHEN and SYDVKM. This CDR3 comprises 14 residues. V was cut by 2 bases and J by 8 bases, with 12 bases left in between.

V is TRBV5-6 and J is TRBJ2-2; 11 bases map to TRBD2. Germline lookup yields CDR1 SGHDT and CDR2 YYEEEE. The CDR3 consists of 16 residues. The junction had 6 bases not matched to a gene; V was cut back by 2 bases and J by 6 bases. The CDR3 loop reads CASSLLAGAIPGELFF. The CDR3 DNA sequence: TGTGCCAGCAGCTTACTAGCGGGGGCCATACCCGGGGAGCTGTTTTTT.

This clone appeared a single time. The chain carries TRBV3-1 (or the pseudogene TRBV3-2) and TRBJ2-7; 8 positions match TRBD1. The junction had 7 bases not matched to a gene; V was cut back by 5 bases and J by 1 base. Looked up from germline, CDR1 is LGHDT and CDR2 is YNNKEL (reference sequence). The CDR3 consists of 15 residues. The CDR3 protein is CASSLGQVMSYEQYF. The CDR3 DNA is TGTGCCAGCAGCTTGGGACAGGTGATGTCCTACGAGCAGTACTTC.

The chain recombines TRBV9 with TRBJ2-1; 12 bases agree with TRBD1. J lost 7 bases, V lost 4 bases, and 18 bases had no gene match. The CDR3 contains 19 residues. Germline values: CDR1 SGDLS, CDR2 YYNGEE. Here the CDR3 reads CASSHRPGGQGALKNEQFF. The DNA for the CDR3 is TGTGCCAGCAGCCATCGACCGGGGGGACAGGGGGCTCTGAAGAATGAGCAGTTCTTC.

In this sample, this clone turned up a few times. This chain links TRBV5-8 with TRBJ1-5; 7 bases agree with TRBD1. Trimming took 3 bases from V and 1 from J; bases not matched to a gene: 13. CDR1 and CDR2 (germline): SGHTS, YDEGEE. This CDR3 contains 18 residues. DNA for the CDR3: TGTGCCAGCAGCTCAGGGGACAGTTCGAGGATCAGCAATCAGCCCCAGCATTTT. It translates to CASSSGDSSRISNQPQHF. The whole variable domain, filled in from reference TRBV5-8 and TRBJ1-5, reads EAGVTQSPTHLIKTRGQQATLRCSPISGHTSVYWYQQALGLGLQFLLWYDEGEERNRGNFPPRFSGRQFPNYSSELNVNALELEDSALYLCASSSGDSSRISNQPQHFGDGTRLSIL.

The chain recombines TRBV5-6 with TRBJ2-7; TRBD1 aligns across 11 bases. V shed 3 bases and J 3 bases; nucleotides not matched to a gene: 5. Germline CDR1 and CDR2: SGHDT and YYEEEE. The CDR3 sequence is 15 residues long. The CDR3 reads CASSSGQGVFYEQYF. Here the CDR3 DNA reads TGTGCCAGCAGCTCGGGACAGGGGGTTTTCTACGAGCAGTACTTC.

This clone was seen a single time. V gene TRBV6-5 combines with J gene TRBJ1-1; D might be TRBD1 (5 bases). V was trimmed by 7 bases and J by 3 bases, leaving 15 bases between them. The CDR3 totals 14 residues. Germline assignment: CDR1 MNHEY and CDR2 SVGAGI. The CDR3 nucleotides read TGTGCCAGCATCTCTGCGGGGGGTGACACTGAAGCTTTCTTT. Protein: CASISAGGDTEAFF.

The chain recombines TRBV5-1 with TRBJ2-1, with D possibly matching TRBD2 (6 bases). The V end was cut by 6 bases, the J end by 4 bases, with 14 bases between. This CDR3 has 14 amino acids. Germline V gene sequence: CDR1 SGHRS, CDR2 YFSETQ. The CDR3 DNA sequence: TGCGCCAGCAACCGGGACTGGGGATACAATGAGCAGTTCTTC. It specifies CASNRDWGYNEQFF.

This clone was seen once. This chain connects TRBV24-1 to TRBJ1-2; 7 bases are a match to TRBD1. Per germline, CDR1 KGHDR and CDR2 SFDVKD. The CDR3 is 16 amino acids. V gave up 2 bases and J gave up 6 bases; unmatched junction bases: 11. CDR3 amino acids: CATSDSPNRGEHGYTF. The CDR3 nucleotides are TGTGCCACCAGTGATTCTCCGAACAGGGGAGAACATGGCTACACCTTC.

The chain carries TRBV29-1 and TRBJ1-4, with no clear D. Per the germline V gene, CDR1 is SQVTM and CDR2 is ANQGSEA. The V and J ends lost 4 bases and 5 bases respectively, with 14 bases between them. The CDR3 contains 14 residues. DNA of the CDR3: TGCAGCGTTGGCCCTCGGACTGGGAATGAAAAACTGTTTTTT. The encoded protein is CSVGPRTGNEKLFF.

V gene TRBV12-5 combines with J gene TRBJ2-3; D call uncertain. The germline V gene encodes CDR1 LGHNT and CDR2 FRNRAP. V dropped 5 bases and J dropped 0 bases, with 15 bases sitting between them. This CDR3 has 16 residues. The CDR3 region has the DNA TGTGCTAGTGGTACCCCGACTGGAACTAGCACAGATACGCAGTATTTT. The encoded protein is CASGTPTGTSTDTQYF.

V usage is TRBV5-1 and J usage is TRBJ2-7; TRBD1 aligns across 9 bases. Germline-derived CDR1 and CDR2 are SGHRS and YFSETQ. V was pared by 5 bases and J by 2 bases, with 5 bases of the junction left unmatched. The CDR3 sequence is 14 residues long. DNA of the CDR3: TGCGCCAGCAGTCGGGACAGGGTCACCTACGAGCAGTACTTC. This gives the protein CASSRDRVTYEQYF.

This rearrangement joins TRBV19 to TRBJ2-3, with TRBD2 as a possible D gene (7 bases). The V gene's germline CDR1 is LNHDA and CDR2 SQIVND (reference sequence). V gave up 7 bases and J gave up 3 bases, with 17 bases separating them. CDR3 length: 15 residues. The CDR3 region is CASIGDAGATDTQYF. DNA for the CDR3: TGTGCCAGTATTGGGGACGCGGGGGCGACAGATACGCAGTATTTT.

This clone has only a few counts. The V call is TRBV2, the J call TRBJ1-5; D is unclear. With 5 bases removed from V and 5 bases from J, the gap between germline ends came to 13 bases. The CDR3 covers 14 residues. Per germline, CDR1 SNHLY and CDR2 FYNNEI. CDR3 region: CASSSRGGDQPQHF. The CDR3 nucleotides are TGTGCCAGCAGTTCCCGGGGTGGCGATCAGCCCCAGCATTTT.

Here the CDR3 DNA reads TGTGCCAGCAGACCCGACTCACAGGATTCACCCCTCCACTTT. It yields the protein CASRPDSQDSPLHF. The rearrangement joins TRBV7-9 to TRBJ1-6; weak D call: TRBD1 (5 bases). The length of the CDR3 is 14 residues. Germline CDR1 reads SEHNR; CDR2 reads FQNEAQ (reference sequence). V lost 6 bases and J 8 bases, leaving 14 bases between the germline ends.

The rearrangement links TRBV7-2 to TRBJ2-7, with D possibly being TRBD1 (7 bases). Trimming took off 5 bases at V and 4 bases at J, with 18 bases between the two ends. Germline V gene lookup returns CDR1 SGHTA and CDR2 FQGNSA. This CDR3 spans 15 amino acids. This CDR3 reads CASSPRGSGGYEQYF. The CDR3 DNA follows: TGTGCCAGCAGCCCGAGAGGGTCAGGGGGGTACGAGCAGTACTTC.

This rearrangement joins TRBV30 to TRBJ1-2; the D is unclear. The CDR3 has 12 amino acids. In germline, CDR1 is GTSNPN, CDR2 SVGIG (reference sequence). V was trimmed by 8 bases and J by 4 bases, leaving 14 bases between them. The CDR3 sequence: CALSVGPYGYTF. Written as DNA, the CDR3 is TGTGCCCTGAGTGTGGGCCCCTATGGCTACACCTTC.

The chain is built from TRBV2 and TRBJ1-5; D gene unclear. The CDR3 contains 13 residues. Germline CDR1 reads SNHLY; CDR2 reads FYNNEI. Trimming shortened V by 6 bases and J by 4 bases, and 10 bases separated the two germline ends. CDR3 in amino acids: CASREVRNQPQHF. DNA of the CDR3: TGTGCCAGCAGGGAGGTGAGGAATCAGCCCCAGCATTTT.

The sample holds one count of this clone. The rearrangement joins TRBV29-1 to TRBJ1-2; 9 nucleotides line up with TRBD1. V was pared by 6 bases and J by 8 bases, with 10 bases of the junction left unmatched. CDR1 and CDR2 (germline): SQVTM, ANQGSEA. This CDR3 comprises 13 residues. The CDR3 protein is CSVTGQGDGGYTF. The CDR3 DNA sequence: TGCAGCGTCACGGGACAGGGAGATGGAGGCTACACCTTC. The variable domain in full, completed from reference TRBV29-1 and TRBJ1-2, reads SAVISQKPSRDICQRGTSLTIQCQVDSQVTMMFWYRQQPGQSLTLIATANQGSEATYESGFVIDKFPISRPNLTFSTLTVSNMSPEDSSIYLCSVTGQGDGGYTFGSGTRLTVV.

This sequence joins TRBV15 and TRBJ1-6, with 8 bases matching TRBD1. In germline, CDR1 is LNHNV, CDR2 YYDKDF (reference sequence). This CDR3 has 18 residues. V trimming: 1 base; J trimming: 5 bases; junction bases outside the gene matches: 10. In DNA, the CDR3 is TGTGCCACCAGCAGAGCAACCGGACAGGGAAGTAATAATTCACCCCTCCACTTT. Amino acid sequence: CATSRATGQGSNNSPLHF.

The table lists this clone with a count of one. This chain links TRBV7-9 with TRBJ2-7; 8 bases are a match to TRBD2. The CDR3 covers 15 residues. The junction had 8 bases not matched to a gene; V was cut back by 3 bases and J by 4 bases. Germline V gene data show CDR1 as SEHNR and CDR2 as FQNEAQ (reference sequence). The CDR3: CASSFGGAARYEQYF. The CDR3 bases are TGTGCCAGCAGCTTCGGGGGGGCCGCGAGGTACGAGCAGTACTTC. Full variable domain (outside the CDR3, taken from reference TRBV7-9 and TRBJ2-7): DTGVSQNPRHKITKRGQNVTFRCDPISEHNRLYWYRQTLGQGPEFLTYFQNEAQLEKSRLLSDRFSAERPKGSFSTLEIQRTEQGDSAMYLCASSFGGAARYEQYFGPGTRLTVT.